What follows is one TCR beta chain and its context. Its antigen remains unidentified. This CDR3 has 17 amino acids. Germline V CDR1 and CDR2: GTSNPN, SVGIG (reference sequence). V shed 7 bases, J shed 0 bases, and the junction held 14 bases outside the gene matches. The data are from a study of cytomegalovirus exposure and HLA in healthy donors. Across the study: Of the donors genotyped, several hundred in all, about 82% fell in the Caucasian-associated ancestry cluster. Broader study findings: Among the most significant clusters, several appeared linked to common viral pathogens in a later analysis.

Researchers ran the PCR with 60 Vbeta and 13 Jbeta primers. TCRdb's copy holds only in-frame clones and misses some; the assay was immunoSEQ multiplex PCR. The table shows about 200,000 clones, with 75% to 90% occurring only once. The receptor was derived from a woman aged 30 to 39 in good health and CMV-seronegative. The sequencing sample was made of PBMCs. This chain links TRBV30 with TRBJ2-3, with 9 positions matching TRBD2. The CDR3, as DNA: TGTGCCTCGGGGCGAATAGCGGGGGAGACCAGCACAGATACGCAGTATTTT. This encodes CASGRIAGETSTDTQYF.